These T cell receptor beta chains were read from a single sample in a study of shared clonotypes between healthy human individuals. Method: immunoSEQ multiplex PCR; TCRdb's copy keeps in-frame clones and lacks some. The sample records a few million clones, approximately 90% being singletons. Specimen: naive CD4+ T cells sorted from blood. The receptors here all came from a man aged 18 to 30 in good health. Both conserved end residues are part of each CDR3. D genes are given only for firm matches. Size values are once, few and many counts, or a class for expanded clones, and some rows have none.

TRBJ1-1 NA TRBV28 NA CASSRTGSGFKNTEAFF TGTGCCAGCAGTAGAACAGGGTCAGGTTTCAAGAACACTGAAGCTTTCTTT
TRBJ2-5 NA TRBV5-4 NA CASSLRSPGQGGETQYF TGTGCCAGCAGCTTGCGTTCGCCCGGTCAGGGAGGAGAGACCCAGTACTTC
TRBJ2-3 NA TRBV18 NA CASSVLLAEAADTQYF TGTGCCAGCTCGGTTCTGCTGGCCGAGGCGGCAGATACGCAGTATTTT
TRBJ2-2 NA TRBV6-5 NA CANLNRSSNTGELFF TGTGCCAACTTAAACAGGAGCTCGAACACCGGGGAGCTGTTTTTT
TRBJ2-3 NA TRBV30 once CAWSVSLSTDTQYF TGTGCCTGGAGTGTGTCGTTAAGCACAGATACGCAGTATTTT
TRBJ2-3 TRBD2 TRBV27 NA CASRGLAGGGLDTQYF TGTGCCAGCCGAGGACTAGCGGGAGGTGGACTGGATACGCAGTATTTT
TRBJ2-5 NA TRBV25-1 NA CASSASRTLRETQYF TGTGCCAGCAGCGCCTCACGGACACTGAGGGAGACCCAGTACTTC
TRBJ1-3 TRBD1 TRBV7-8 NA CASTGSTTGTGNTIYF TGTGCCAGCACCGGGTCAACGACAGGGACTGGAAACACCATATATTTT
TRBJ1-2 TRBD1 TRBV2 NA CASSLGQGDGYTF TGTGCCAGCAGTTTGGGACAGGGCGATGGCTACACCTTC
TRBJ2-7 NA TRBV21-1 NA CASSKSKGLGSYEQYF TGTGCCAGCAGCAAAAGTAAGGGACTCGGCTCCTACGAGCAGTACTTC
TRBJ1-2 TRBD1 TRBV25-1 NA CASSAQGNYGYTF TGTGCCAGCAGTGCACAGGGGAACTATGGCTACACCTTC
TRBJ2-3 NA TRBV5-4 NA CASSLSADTQYF TGTGCCAGCAGCTTGTCGGCAGATACGCAGTATTTT
TRBJ1-1 NA TRBV28 NA CASHIRTGTEAFF TGTGCCAGCCATATTCGAACAGGGACTGAAGCTTTCTTT
TRBJ2-1 NA TRBV5-1 NA CASSLAREAYNEQFF TGCGCCAGCAGCTTGGCCAGGGAGGCCTACAATGAGCAGTTCTTC
TRBJ2-5 TRBD1 TRBV11-3 NA CASSAMDRTPETQYF TGTGCCAGCAGCGCCATGGACAGGACACCAGAGACCCAGTACTTC
TRBJ2-3 NA TRBV5-8 NA CASSSGQITDTQYF TGTGCCAGCAGCTCGGGGCAGATCACAGATACGCAGTATTTT
TRBJ2-1 NA TRBV19 NA CASSPEQVVYNEQFF TGTGCCAGTAGTCCCGAACAGGTGGTTTACAATGAGCAGTTCTTC
TRBJ2-1 TRBD2 TRBV2 NA CASSDRSGGANEQFF TGTGCCAGCAGTGACCGTAGCGGGGGAGCCAATGAGCAGTTCTTC
TRBJ2-5 NA TRBV9 NA CASSVGQGGETQYF TGTGCCAGCAGCGTAGGGCAGGGAGGAGAGACCCAGTACTTC
TRBJ1-1 NA TRBV4-3 NA CASSQDIEGQNTEAFF TGCGCCAGCAGCCAAGATATCGAGGGGCAGAACACTGAAGCTTTCTTT
TRBJ2-7 NA TRBV5-1 NA CASSLAGAQEQYF TGCGCCAGCAGCTTGGCAGGGGCGCAGGAGCAGTACTTC
TRBJ2-2 TRBD2 TRBV10-3 NA CAIGLAGPLANTGELFF TGTGCCATCGGGCTAGCGGGACCCCTCGCGAACACCGGGGAGCTGTTTTTT
TRBJ1-3 TRBD1 TRBV19 NA CASRPQGADGNTIYF TGTGCCAGTAGGCCACAGGGGGCTGATGGAAACACCATATATTTT
TRBJ1-2 TRBD1 TRBV29-1 NA CSVDEGYRGSSYGYTF TGCAGCGTTGACGAAGGGTACAGGGGGTCCTCCTATGGCTACACCTTC
TRBJ2-5 TRBD2 TRBV29-1 NA CSVRLAGDLGETQYF TGCAGCGTAAGACTAGCGGGGGACCTCGGCGAGACCCAGTACTTC
TRBJ1-2 TRBD1 TRBV5-6 NA CASSGGDRGGGYTF TGTGCCAGCAGCGGAGGGGACAGGGGAGGCGGCTACACCTTC
TRBJ1-2 TRBD1 TRBV7-2 NA CASRQGAVYGYTF TGTGCCAGTCGACAGGGGGCGGTTTATGGCTACACCTTC
TRBJ2-7 NA TRBV4-1 NA CASTPTRELTYEQYF TGCGCCAGCACCCCGACCAGAGAACTAACCTACGAGCAGTACTTC
TRBJ2-7 TRBD1 TRBV5-1 NA CASRGTGEMSYEQYF TGCGCCAGCAGGGGGACAGGGGAAATGAGTTACGAGCAGTACTTC
TRBJ1-5 TRBD1 TRBV7-2 NA CASSLAGTGNQPQHF TGTGCCAGCAGCTTAGCCGGGACAGGCAATCAGCCCCAGCATTTT
TRBJ1-2 NA TRBV10-3 NA CAISESGTNGGYTF TGTGCCATCAGTGAGTCTGGAACCAACGGTGGCTACACCTTC
TRBJ2-5 TRBD2 TRBV7-9 NA CASSPLRGNQETQYF TGTGCCAGCAGTCCACTGCGGGGGAACCAAGAGACCCAGTACTTC
TRBJ2-7 NA TRBV28 NA CASRSRGGGWGHEQYF TGTGCCAGCAGAAGCAGAGGGGGGGGTTGGGGCCACGAGCAGTACTTC
TRBJ1-1 NA TRBV28 NA CASRLNTEAFF TGTGCCAGCAGACTGAACACTGAAGCTTTCTTT
TRBJ2-3 NA TRBV18 once CASSPLYLTGFPTDTQYF TGTGCCAGCTCACCCCTTTATCTCACAGGGTTTCCAACAGATACGCAGTATTTT
TRBJ1-1 NA TRBV5-1 NA CASSLEGGSTEAFF TGCGCCAGCAGCTTGGAGGGGGGAAGCACTGAAGCTTTCTTT
TRBJ2-4 NA TRBV6-4 NA CASSDSEVYTKNIQYF TGTGCCAGCAGTGACTCGGAGGTTTATACCAAAAACATTCAGTACTTC